The present entry profiles one TCR beta chain with its context. Other DNA variants within this sample encode the same CDR3. Trimming at V came to 2 bases and at J to 9 bases, leaving 7 bases not matched to a gene. In germline, CDR1 is SGDLS, CDR2 YYNGEE. The CDR3 sequence is 14 residues long. With 60 Vbeta and 13 Jbeta primers, the PCR was carried out. Produced via immunoSEQ multiplex PCR; TCRdb's table is partial and in-frame only. The sample yields 130,000 or so clones, roughly four fifths seen once. This record belongs to a study of cytomegalovirus exposure and HLA in healthy donors. At the level of the study: Early on, a data release was issued that held some 91 million unique TCRs from HLA-typed donors.

The sequence derives from a middle-aged woman in good health and CMV-seronegative. The V call is TRBV9, the J call TRBJ2-1; TRBD2 agrees at 8 bases. Sequencing was done on a sample of PBMCs. CDR3 protein: CASSVDGRGAEQFF. Written as DNA, the CDR3 is TGTGCCAGCAGCGTGGACGGGAGGGGGGCTGAGCAGTTCTTC.